This passage covers 29 T cell receptor beta chains from one sample sequenced in a study of sequential checkpoint blockade in melanoma. Profiling relied on immunoSEQ multiplex PCR, and the TCRdb table lists in-frame clones only, not all of them. The sample contains 40,000 or so clones, just over 85% of which appear only once. Treatment specified: randomized to nivolumab then ipilimumab (arm A) or the reverse (arm B). Sequencing used CD8+ T cells sorted from blood (inferred from file names), obtained from a patient given nivolumab and ipilimumab in sequence. The receptor set was obtained from a human donor with melanoma.

The rearrangement uses TRBV10-3 and TRBJ2-5; 7 positions match TRBD1. The CDR3 loop spans 15 amino acids. The germline gives CDR1 ENHRY, CDR2 SYGVKD. V shed 3 bases, J shed 1 base, and the junction held 5 bases outside the gene matches. The CDR3 protein is CAISDLRDSQETQYF. The CDR3 nucleotides read TGTGCCATCAGTGATCTCCGGGACAGCCAAGAGACCCAGTACTTC.

The chain joins TRBV14 to TRBJ2-2, with a tentative D call TRBD2 (5 bases). V lost 1 base and J lost 6, with 18 bases in between. There are 17 residues in the CDR3. Per germline, CDR1 SGHDN and CDR2 FVKESK. In DNA, the CDR3 is TGTGCCAGCAGCCAAGTAAGGCTAGCTGGGGTCCCCGGGGAGCTGTTTTTT. Its translation is CASSQVRLAGVPGELFF.

This sequence joins TRBV4-3 and TRBJ2-5; a weak D match, TRBD1 (6 bases). Germline V CDR1 and CDR2: LGHNA, YSLEER. The CDR3 consists of 16 residues. V gave up 0 bases and J gave up 5 bases, with 16 bases separating them. CDR3 region: CASSQDTGRWDETQYF. The CDR3 DNA sequence: TGCGCCAGCAGCCAAGATACAGGGCGGTGGGACGAGACCCAGTACTTC.

The J gene is TRBJ2-7, the V gene TRBV28; TRBD1 matches at 9 bases. CDR1 is MDHEN, CDR2 SYDVKM, per germline. CDR3 length equals 15 residues. V gave up 4 bases and J gave up 5 bases; unmatched junction bases: 9. The CDR3 here is CASSSGTGLSDEQYF. The CDR3 DNA is TGTGCCAGCAGTTCCGGGACAGGGCTTTCCGACGAGCAGTACTTC.

The genes are TRBV29-1 and TRBJ2-1, with D maybe TRBD1 (5 bases). V was pared by 2 bases and J by 4 bases, with 12 bases between. The germline V gene encodes CDR1 SQVTM and CDR2 ANQGSEA. This CDR3 is 14 amino acids long. CDR3 DNA: TGCAGCGTTGAAAAGGGGAATAGTTACAATGAGCAGTTCTTC. This translates into CSVEKGNSYNEQFF.

The count of this clone is one. The genes are TRBV29-1 and TRBJ2-7; TRBD1 matches at 8 bases. Germline V CDR1 and CDR2: SQVTM, ANQGSEA. This CDR3 has 13 amino acids. V shed 7 bases and J 0 bases; nucleotides not matched to a gene: 5. The CDR3 sequence: CSATTGVSYEQYF. In DNA, the CDR3 is TGCAGCGCCACGACAGGGGTCTCCTACGAGCAGTACTTC.

This rearrangement joins TRBV10-3 to TRBJ2-1, with a tentative D call TRBD1 (5 bases). Germline CDR1 ENHRY, CDR2 SYGVKD. Trimming removed 3 bases from V and 3 bases from J, with 24 bases in between. The CDR3 spans 19 residues. CDR3 nucleotides: TGTGCCATCAGTGACGCCGATAAGATGCGGACACCCTACTACAATGAGCAGTTCTTC. It is translated as CAISDADKMRTPYYNEQFF.

The chain combines TRBV9 with TRBJ2-7; D remains unclear. CDR1 SGDLS and CDR2 YYNGEE come from the germline V gene. The V end lost 0 bases, the J end lost 0 bases, and 10 bases lay between the germline ends. CDR3 length: 15 amino acids. The CDR3 DNA follows: TGTGCCAGCAGCGTAGCAGGCTCATACTCCTACGAGCAGTACTTC. The encoded protein is CASSVAGSYSYEQYF.

The chain carries TRBV9 and TRBJ1-4, with D tentatively TRBD1 (5 bases). Germline loops: CDR1 SGDLS, CDR2 YYNGEE. The ends were cut back, 4 bases at V and 1 base at J, with 14 bases in the middle. The CDR3 is 16 amino acids. In DNA, the CDR3 is TGTGCCAGCAGCAAGGGGCACCAATTAACTAATGAAAAACTGTTTTTT. This encodes CASSKGHQLTNEKLFF.

The chain links TRBV29-1 to TRBJ2-1; a weak D match, TRBD2 (6 bases). CDR1 and CDR2 from the germline V gene are SQVTM and ANQGSEA. The CDR3 extends over 18 amino acids. With 4 bases removed from V and 0 bases from J, the gap between germline ends came to 22 bases. DNA of the CDR3: TGCAGCGTTGCCGGGTTGCTAGCGCAAGATAGCTCCTACAATGAGCAGTTCTTC. As protein: CSVAGLLAQDSSYNEQFF.

The V and J genes are TRBV27 and TRBJ2-7; 9 bases are shared with TRBD1. The junction had 8 bases not matched to a gene; V was cut back by 2 bases and J by 3 bases. Germline V gene data show CDR1 as MNHEY and CDR2 as SMNVEV (reference sequence). The CDR3 totals 16 residues. CDR3 sequence: CASSLGTGNIGYEQYF. CDR3 DNA: TGTGCCAGCAGTTTAGGGACAGGGAATATAGGCTACGAGCAGTACTTC.

V gene TRBV4-1 combines with J gene TRBJ2-7; TRBD1 matches at 11 bases. The CDR3 covers 15 residues. V was clipped by 1 base and J by 6 bases; unmatched bases: 5. Germline loops: CDR1 MGHRA, CDR2 YSYEKL. CDR3 in DNA: TGCGCCAGCAGCCAAGCGGGACAGGGGGAGGTCGAGCAGTACTTC. Amino acids: CASSQAGQGEVEQYF.

V usage is TRBV28 and J usage is TRBJ2-3, with D tentatively TRBD2 (6 bases). Trimming took 3 bases from V and 7 from J, leaving 26 bases between them. The CDR3 has 18 residues. The germline CDR1 and CDR2 sequences are MDHEN and SYDVKM. The DNA for the CDR3 is TGTGCCAGCAGTTTCGCTCCGGGTAGCGGAGATAGCAGGTATACGCAGTATTTT. As protein: CASSFAPGSGDSRYTQYF. The full variable domain, in which reference TRBV28 and TRBJ2-3 provide the parts outside the CDR3, is DVKVTQSSRYLVKRTGEKVFLECVQDMDHENMFWYRQDPGLGLRLIYFSYDVKMKEKGDIPEGYSVSREKKERFSLILESASTNQTSMYLCASSFAPGSGDSRYTQYFGPGTRLTVL.

The chain combines TRBV9 with TRBJ1-1; D possibly corresponds to TRBD1 (6 bases). With 3 bases removed from V and 3 bases from J, the gap between germline ends came to 18 bases. This CDR3 spans 16 amino acids. Germline CDR1 reads SGDLS; CDR2 reads YYNGEE. The CDR3 region has the DNA TGTGCCAGCAGCGGACGGGGACAATTAGGGCACACTGAAGCTTTCTTT. This encodes CASSGRGQLGHTEAFF.

J is TRBJ1-2 and V is TRBV27; 7 nucleotides match TRBD1. Germline lookup yields CDR1 MNHEY and CDR2 SMNVEV (reference sequence). The CDR3 runs to 15 residues. The V and J ends lost 4 bases and 4 bases, in that order; junction bases with no gene match: 9. The DNA of the CDR3 is TGTGCCAGCAGTTACCAAATGGGACAGCTCTATGGCTACACCTTC. It translates to CASSYQMGQLYGYTF.

This clone was seen just once. The chain couples TRBV5-1 to TRBJ1-1; no definite D call. V lost 0 bases to trimming and J lost 8 bases, with 11 bases between them. CDR1 is SGHRS and CDR2 is YFSETQ in the germline V gene. This CDR3 is built from 13 residues. As DNA, the CDR3 is TGCGCCAGCAGCTTGGGGTCTCCAGGCGAAGCTTTCTTT. Protein: CASSLGSPGEAFF.

The chain carries TRBV4-3 and TRBJ1-1; the match to TRBD1 covers 10 bases. From germline, CDR1 is LGHNA and CDR2 YSLEER. V lost 1 base, J lost 7 bases, and 9 bases stayed unmatched. This CDR3 is 16 amino acids long. The CDR3 sequence is CASSQGTGGSPFEAFF. The CDR3 coding sequence is TGCGCCAGCAGCCAAGGGACAGGGGGGTCCCCATTTGAAGCTTTCTTT.

V gene TRBV1 combines with J gene TRBJ2-2; the DNA was not used to check the table's D call, TRBD2. TRBV1 is classified as a pseudogene. This CDR3 region has 16 residues. The CDR3 is CTSVLSLAANTGELFF. The CDR3, as DNA: TGCACCAGCGTCCTTAGCCTAGCGGCGAACACCGGGGAGCTGTTTTTT.

The chain recombines TRBV19 with TRBJ1-2; 9 bases map to TRBD1. The CDR3 contains 13 residues. The junction had 11 bases not matched to a gene; V was cut back by 10 bases and J by 8 bases. Germline V CDR1 and CDR2: LNHDA, SQIVND (reference sequence). The CDR3 sequence is CAMRTGGAGGYTF. The CDR3 region has the DNA TGTGCCATGCGAACAGGGGGCGCGGGCGGCTACACCTTC.

This sequence joins TRBV19 and TRBJ1-3; D call uncertain. Germline V lookup: CDR1 LNHDA, CDR2 SQIVND (reference sequence). The CDR3 consists of 13 residues. Trimming cost V 6 bases and J 0 bases, with 6 bases left between them. The CDR3 here is CASRSGSGNTIYF. For the CDR3, the DNA is TGTGCCAGTAGATCGGGCTCTGGAAACACCATATATTTT.

The chain joins TRBV5-1 to TRBJ1-2; no clear D gene. V lost 6 bases, J lost 5 bases, and 8 bases lay in between. Germline CDR1 and CDR2: SGHRS and YFSETQ. This CDR3 is 11 amino acids long. The DNA of the CDR3 is TGCGCCAGCACGAACGAGTATGGCTACACCTTC. It specifies CASTNEYGYTF.

V is TRBV14 and J is TRBJ2-5; D not resolved. Germline CDR1 SGHDN, CDR2 FVKESK. The ends were cut back, 2 bases at V and 5 bases at J, with 12 bases in the middle. CDR3 length: 14 residues. CDR3 DNA: TGTGCCAGCAGCCAACTGACCAGGCGCGAGACCCAGTACTTC. Encoded protein: CASSQLTRRETQYF.

This sequence joins TRBV30 and TRBJ2-7; 7 bases line up with TRBD1. Germline V gene lookup returns CDR1 GTSNPN and CDR2 SVGIG (reference sequence). With V trimmed by 4 bases and J by 6 bases, 9 bases remained unmatched. The CDR3 sequence is 13 residues long. The CDR3 protein is CAWTRDSAIEQYF. CDR3 coding DNA: TGTGCCTGGACCCGGGACAGCGCCATCGAGCAGTACTTC.

The chain has TRBV7-9 and TRBJ2-1, with TRBD2 identical over 9 bases. Germline CDR1 is SEHNR and CDR2 is FQNEAQ (reference sequence). The CDR3 consists of 15 residues. J gave up 7 bases and V 3 bases, and 7 bases lay outside the gene matches. CDR3 sequence (DNA): TGTGCCAGCAGCTTCACGCCGGGACTAGCTAATGAGCAGTTCTTC. Translated, it gives CASSFTPGLANEQFF.

The chain couples TRBV2 to TRBJ1-1; D unresolved. This CDR3 has 14 residues. Trimming left V 4 bases short and J 1 base short, with 10 bases between. Germline CDR1 SNHLY, CDR2 FYNNEI. DNA for the CDR3: TGTGCCAGCAGTGGTGTGACACCGAACACTGAAGCTTTCTTT. This codes for CASSGVTPNTEAFF.

The sample holds a few counts of this clone. This chain uses TRBV19 with TRBJ1-2; possibly TRBD1 for D (5 bases). The CDR3 covers 14 residues. The germline CDR1 and CDR2 sequences are LNHDA and SQIVND (reference sequence). The V and J ends lost 3 bases and 5 bases respectively, with 13 bases between them. The CDR3, as DNA: TGTGCCAGTAGTATCCAGGGAAGCAATTATGGCTACACCTTC. It translates to CASSIQGSNYGYTF.

V gene TRBV11-2 combines with J gene TRBJ1-2; perhaps TRBD1 as D (5 bases). Trimming took 1 base from V and 2 from J, leaving 11 bases between them. The CDR3 sequence is 15 residues long. CDR1 is SGHAT, CDR2 FQNNGV, per germline. CDR3: CASSLGGGGNYGYTF. In DNA form, the CDR3 reads TGTGCCAGCAGCTTAGGGGGCGGAGGGAACTATGGCTACACCTTC.

V usage is TRBV19 and J usage is TRBJ2-7, with D possibly TRBD2 on 6 matching bases. Germline assignment: CDR1 LNHDA and CDR2 SQIVND (reference sequence). CDR3 length: 14 amino acids. Trimming pared 3 bases from V and 0 bases from J, leaving 9 bases between. The CDR3 spells CASSMGGISYEQYF. The CDR3 DNA is TGTGCCAGTAGTATGGGCGGGATCTCCTACGAGCAGTACTTC.

The J gene is TRBJ2-2, the V gene TRBV29-1, with D hard to call. The V gene lost 8 bases and the J gene lost 1 base, with 8 bases spanning the gap. The CDR3 is 12 amino acids. Germline CDR1 reads SQVTM; CDR2 reads ANQGSEA. This chain's CDR3 is CSTNLNTGELFF. CDR3 coding DNA: TGCAGCACTAACCTGAACACCGGGGAGCTGTTTTTT.